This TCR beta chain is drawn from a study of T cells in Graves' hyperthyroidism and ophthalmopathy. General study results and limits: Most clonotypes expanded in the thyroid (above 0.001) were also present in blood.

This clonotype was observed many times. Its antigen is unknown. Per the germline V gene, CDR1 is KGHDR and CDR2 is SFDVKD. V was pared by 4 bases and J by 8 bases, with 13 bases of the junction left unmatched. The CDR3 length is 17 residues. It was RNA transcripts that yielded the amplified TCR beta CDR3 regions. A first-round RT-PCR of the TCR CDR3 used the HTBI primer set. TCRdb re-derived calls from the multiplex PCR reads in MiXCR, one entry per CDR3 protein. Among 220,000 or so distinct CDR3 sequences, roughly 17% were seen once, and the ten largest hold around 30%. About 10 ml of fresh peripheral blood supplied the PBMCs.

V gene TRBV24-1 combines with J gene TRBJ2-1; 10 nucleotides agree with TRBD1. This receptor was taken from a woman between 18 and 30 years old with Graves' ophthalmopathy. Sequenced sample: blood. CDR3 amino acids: CATSDVAGTGVGYEQFF. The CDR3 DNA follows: TGTGCCACCAGTGACGTTGCCGGGACAGGGGTAGGGTATGAGCAGTTCTTC.